This T cell receptor beta chain was obtained from a study of PD-L1 blockade in urothelial cancer. Study in general: Patients' atezolizumab regimen, 1,200 mg intravenously every 3 weeks, began around 2014. The number of prior chemotherapy regimens per patient was 0 to 3.

The length of the CDR3 is 16 residues. Trimming cost V 0 bases and J 3 bases; bases outside gene matches: 5. Germline-derived CDR1 and CDR2 are MGHRA and YSYEKL. The table came from immunoSEQ multiplex PCR; TCRdb's copy has only in-frame clones and leaves some out. This table has about 24,000 clones, roughly nine tenths appearing once. The rearrangement joins TRBV4-1 to TRBJ1-1, with 9 positions matching TRBD1. The origin of this receptor is a man in his forties or fifties with urothelial cancer. The sequencing used PBMCs, collected around atezolizumab (anti-PD-L1) treatment. This chain's CDR3 is CASSQDTRTGDTEAFF. The CDR3 DNA sequence: TGCGCCAGCAGCCAAGATACTCGGACAGGGGACACTGAAGCTTTCTTT.